This T cell receptor beta chain was sequenced for a study of molecular identifiers for immune sequencing clone quantification. Using its own MiXCR run on the PCR reads, TCRdb lists one record per CDR3 protein. The sample holds over 600,000 distinct CDR3 sequences, nearly 20% seen once. The CDR3 contains 15 residues. Germline CDR1 MGHRA, CDR2 YSYEKL. V lost 3 bases to trimming and J lost 6 bases; unmatched junction nucleotides: 10. Investigators produced naive CD8 libraries from around 20,000 to 1,000,000 sorted cells, drawing on 10%, 30% or 50% RNA. Overall study results and limits: Single-cell amounts of spiked Jurkat TCR RNA were reportedly detectable among about a million naive cells. Clones above 20 RNA copies contained over 97% of effector molecules but under 1% of naive ones.

This clonotype was counted at least ten times. The antigen remains unidentified. Sequencing input: naive CD8+ T cells from blood, with Jurkat cell RNA spiked in. Subset described: FACS-sorted CD8+CD4-CCR7+CD45RA+ naive T cells. The TCR was taken from a human donor in good health. Some libraries in this study had Jurkat cell RNA spiked in. The chain has TRBV4-1 and TRBJ1-1; the match to TRBD1 covers 7 bases. The CDR3 sequence is CASSQLSQGSPEAFF. CDR3 in DNA: TGCGCCAGCAGCCAGCTTTCACAGGGGAGCCCTGAAGCTTTCTTT.